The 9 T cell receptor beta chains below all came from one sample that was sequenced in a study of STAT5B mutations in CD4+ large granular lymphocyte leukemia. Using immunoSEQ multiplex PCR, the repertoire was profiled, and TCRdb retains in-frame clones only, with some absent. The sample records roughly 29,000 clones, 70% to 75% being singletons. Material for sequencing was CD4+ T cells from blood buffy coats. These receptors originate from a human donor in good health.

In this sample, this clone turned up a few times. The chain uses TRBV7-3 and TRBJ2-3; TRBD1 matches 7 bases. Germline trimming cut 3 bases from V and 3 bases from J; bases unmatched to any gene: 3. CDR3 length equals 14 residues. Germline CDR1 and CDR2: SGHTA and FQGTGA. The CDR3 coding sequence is TGTGCCAGCAGCTTGTCCAGGGGGACAGATACGCAGTATTTT. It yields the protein CASSLSRGTDTQYF.

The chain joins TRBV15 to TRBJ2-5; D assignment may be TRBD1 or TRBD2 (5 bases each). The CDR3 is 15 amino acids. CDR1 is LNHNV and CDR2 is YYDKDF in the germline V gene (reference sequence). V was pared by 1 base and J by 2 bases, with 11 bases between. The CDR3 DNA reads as TGTGCCACCAGCAGAGGGGGGATAGGTCAAGAGACCCAGTACTTC. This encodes CATSRGGIGQETQYF.

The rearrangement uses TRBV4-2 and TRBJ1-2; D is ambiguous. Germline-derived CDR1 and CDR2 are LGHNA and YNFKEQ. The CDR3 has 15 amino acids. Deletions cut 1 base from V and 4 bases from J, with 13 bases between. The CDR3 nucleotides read TGTGCCAGCAGCCAAGTCAAGGACGTTAGCTATGGCTACACCTTC. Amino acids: CASSQVKDVSYGYTF.

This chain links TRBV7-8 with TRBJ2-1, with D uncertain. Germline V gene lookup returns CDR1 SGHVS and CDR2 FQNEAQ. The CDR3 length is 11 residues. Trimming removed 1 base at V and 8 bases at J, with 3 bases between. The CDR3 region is CASSLDYEQFF. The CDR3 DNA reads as TGTGCCAGCAGCTTAGATTATGAGCAGTTCTTC.

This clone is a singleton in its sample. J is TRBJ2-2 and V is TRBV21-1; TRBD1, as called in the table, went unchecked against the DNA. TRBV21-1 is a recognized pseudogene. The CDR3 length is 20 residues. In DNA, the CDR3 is TGTGCCAGCAGCAAAGGGAGCAGGGTGAACAGACCAAGGGCCACCGGGGAGCTGTTTTTT. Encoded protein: CASSKGSRVNRPRATGELFF.

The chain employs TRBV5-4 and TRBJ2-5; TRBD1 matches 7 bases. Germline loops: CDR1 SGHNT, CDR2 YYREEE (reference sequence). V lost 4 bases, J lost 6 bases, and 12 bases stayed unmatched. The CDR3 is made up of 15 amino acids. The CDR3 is CASSATPTGWKTQYF. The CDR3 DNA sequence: TGTGCCAGCAGCGCCACGCCGACAGGGTGGAAGACCCAGTACTTC.

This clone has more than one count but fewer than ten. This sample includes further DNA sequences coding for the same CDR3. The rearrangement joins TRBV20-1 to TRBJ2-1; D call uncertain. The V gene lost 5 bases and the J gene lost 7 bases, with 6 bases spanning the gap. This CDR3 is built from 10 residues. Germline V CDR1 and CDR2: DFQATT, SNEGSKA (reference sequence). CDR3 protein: CSAYLNEQFF. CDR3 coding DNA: TGCAGTGCTTACTTAAATGAGCAGTTCTTC.

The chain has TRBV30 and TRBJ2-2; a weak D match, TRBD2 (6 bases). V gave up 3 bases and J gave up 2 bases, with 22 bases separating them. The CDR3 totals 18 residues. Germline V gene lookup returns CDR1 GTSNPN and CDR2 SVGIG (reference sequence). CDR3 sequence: CAWRGKGRGTLNTGELFF. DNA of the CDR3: TGTGCCTGGAGGGGAAAAGGACGGGGGACTCTAAACACCGGGGAGCTGTTTTTT.

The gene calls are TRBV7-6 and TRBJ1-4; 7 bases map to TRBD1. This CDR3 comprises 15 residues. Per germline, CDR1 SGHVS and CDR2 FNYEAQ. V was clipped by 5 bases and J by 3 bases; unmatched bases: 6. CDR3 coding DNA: TGTGCCAGCAGCCTAGGACAGGTTTCTAATGAAAAACTGTTTTTT. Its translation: CASSLGQVSNEKLFF.